There are many counts of the clone carrying this T cell receptor beta chain. Its antigen is unknown. Each CDR3 protein gets one entry after TCRdb re-called the 5' RACE reads with MiXCR. The sample contains fewer than 550,000 distinct CDR3 sequences, roughly 5% of which appear only once. This sample is drawn from a study of CD8 T cells in ankylosing spondylitis. Study conclusions and caveats: There was a TCR beta motif, made of 7 to 9 highly homologous variants, that appeared characteristic of ankylosing spondylitis blood.

There are 14 residues in the CDR3. V was cut by 5 bases and J by 4 bases, with 15 bases left in between. From germline, CDR1 is SEHNR and CDR2 FQNEAQ (reference sequence). The sequenced sample was blood, either unsorted or a sorted T cell fraction (not recorded which). The receptor was isolated from a male donor with ankylosing spondylitis. The chain is built from TRBV7-9 and TRBJ2-7, with D uncertain. The CDR3 spells CASSGPTGRYEQYF. CDR3 nucleotide sequence: TGTGCCAGCAGCGGTCCGACCGGGCGATACGAGCAGTACTTC.